This TCR beta chain was profiled in a study of cytomegalovirus exposure and HLA in healthy donors. Study-wide results and limits: Productive rates of about 87% or about 30% were seen for most TCR beta V segments in an earlier analysis.

Deletions cut 7 bases from V and 4 bases from J, with 13 bases between. From germline, CDR1 is SNHLY and CDR2 FYNNEI. The CDR3 is 14 residues long. Researchers ran the PCR with 60 Vbeta and 13 Jbeta primers. The repertoire was sequenced with immunoSEQ multiplex PCR; TCRdb's copy has only in-frame clones and lacks some. The data contain around 97,000 clones, roughly 80% of them seen just once; the ten biggest clones take up over 4%. Details on this clone: What it binds is not known.

This sequence joins TRBV2 and TRBJ1-4; D perhaps matches TRBD1 (6 bases). The sequence came from a man aged 50 to 60 in good health and CMV-seropositive. Sequenced: PBMCs. CDR3 amino acids: CASKMDRDNEKLFF. Written as DNA, the CDR3 is TGTGCCAGCAAAATGGACAGAGATAATGAAAAACTGTTTTTT.